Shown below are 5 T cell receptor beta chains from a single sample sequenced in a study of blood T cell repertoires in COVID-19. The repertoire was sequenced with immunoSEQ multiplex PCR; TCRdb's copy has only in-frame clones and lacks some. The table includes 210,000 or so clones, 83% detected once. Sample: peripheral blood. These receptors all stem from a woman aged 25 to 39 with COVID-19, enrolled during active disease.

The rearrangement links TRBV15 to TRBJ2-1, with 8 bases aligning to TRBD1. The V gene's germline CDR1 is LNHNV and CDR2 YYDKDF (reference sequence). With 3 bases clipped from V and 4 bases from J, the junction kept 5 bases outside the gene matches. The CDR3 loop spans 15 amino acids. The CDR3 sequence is CATSSSRTGYNEQFF. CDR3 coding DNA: TGTGCCACCAGCAGTTCCCGGACAGGGTACAATGAGCAGTTCTTC.

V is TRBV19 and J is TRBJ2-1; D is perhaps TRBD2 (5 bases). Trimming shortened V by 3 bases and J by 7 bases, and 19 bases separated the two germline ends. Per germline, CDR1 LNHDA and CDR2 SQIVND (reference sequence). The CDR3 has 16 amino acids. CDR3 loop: CASSITSGRSGNEQFF. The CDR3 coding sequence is TGTGCCAGTAGTATCACAAGCGGCCGCTCGGGGAATGAGCAGTTCTTC.

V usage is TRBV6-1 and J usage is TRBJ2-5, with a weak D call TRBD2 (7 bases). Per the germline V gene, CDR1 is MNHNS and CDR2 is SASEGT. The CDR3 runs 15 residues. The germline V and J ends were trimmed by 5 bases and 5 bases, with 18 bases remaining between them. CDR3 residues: CASSSLGGGQETQYF. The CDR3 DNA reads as TGTGCCAGCAGTTCCCTGGGGGGGGGCCAGGAGACCCAGTACTTC.

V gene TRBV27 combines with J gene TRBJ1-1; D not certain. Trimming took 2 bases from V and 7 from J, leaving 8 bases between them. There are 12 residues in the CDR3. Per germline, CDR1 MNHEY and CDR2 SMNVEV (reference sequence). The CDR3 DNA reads TGTGCCAGCAGTTTAACGTACGGTGAAGCTTTCTTT. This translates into CASSLTYGEAFF.

CDR3 protein: CASSSRTGRYGYTF. In DNA form, the CDR3 reads TGTGCCAGCAGTTCTCGGACAGGAAGATATGGCTACACCTTC. The rearrangement links TRBV11-1 to TRBJ1-2, with 7 bases identical to TRBD1. V lost 6 bases and J lost 5; bases outside the gene matches: 9. The CDR3 consists of 14 residues. The germline CDR1 and CDR2 sequences are SGHAT and FQDESV (reference sequence).